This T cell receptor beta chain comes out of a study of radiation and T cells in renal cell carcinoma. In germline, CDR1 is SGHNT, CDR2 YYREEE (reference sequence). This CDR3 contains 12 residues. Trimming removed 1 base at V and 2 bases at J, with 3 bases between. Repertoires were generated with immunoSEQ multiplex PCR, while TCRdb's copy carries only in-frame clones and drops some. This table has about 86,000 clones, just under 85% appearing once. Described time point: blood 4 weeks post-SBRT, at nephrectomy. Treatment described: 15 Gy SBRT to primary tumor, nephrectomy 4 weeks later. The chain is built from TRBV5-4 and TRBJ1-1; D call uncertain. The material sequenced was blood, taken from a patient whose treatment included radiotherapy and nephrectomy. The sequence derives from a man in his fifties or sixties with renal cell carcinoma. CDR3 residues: CASSLSNTEAFF. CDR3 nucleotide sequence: TGTGCCAGCAGCTTGAGCAACACTGAAGCTTTCTTT.